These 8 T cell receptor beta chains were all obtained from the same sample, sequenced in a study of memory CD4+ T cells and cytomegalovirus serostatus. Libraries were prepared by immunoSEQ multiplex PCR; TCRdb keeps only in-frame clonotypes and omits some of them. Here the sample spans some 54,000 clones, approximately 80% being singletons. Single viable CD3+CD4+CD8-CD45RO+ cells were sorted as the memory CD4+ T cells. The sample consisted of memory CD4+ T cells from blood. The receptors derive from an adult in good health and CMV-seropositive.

The CDR3 sequence: CASSIGVEPQHF. CDR3 nucleotides: TGTGCCAGCAGCATCGGGGTTGAGCCCCAGCATTTT. The rearrangement links TRBV5-6 to TRBJ1-5; no definite D call. The germline V gene encodes CDR1 SGHDT and CDR2 YYEEEE. V lost 4 bases and J 8 bases, leaving 10 bases between the germline ends. CDR3 size: 12 residues.

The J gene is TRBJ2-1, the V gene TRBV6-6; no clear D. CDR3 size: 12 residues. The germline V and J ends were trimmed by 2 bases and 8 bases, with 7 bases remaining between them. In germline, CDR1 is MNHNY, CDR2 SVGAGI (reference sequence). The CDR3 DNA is TGTGCCAGCAGTTACGACGTGGATGAGCAGTTCTTC. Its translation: CASSYDVDEQFF.

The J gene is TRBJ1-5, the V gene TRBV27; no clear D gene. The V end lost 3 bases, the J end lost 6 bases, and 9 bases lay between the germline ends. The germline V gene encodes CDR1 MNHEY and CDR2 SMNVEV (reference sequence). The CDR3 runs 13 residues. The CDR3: CASSFLQSQPQHF. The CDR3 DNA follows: TGTGCCAGCAGTTTCCTTCAATCTCAGCCCCAGCATTTT.

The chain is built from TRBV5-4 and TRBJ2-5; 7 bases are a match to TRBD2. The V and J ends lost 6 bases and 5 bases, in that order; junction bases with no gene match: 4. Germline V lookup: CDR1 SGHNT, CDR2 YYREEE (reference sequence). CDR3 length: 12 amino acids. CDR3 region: CASNAGEETQYF. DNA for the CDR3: TGTGCCAGCAATGCGGGAGAGGAGACCCAGTACTTC.

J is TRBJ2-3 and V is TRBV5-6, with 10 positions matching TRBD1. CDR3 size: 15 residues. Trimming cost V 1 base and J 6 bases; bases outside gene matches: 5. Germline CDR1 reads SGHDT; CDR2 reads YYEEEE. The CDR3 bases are TGTGCCAGCAGCTTGCGGACAGGGGGAACGGATACGCAGTATTTT. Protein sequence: CASSLRTGGTDTQYF.

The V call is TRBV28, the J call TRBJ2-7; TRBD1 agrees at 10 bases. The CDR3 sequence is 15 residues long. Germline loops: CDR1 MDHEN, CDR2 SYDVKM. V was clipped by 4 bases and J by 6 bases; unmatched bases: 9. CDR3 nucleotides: TGTGCCAGCAGTTCGCCCTCCGGGACAGGGGTCGAGCAGTACTTC. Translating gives CASSSPSGTGVEQYF.

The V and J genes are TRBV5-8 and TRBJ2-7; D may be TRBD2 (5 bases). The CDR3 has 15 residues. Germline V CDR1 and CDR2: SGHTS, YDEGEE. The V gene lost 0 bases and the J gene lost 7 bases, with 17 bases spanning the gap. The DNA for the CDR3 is TGTGCCAGCAGCTTGGCCCGGGGTACGCCTGAAGAGCAGTACTTC. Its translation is CASSLARGTPEEQYF.

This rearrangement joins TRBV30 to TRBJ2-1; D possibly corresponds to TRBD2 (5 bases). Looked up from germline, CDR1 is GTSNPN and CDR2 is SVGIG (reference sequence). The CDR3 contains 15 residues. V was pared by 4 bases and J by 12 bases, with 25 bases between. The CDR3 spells CAWKMRDTAKRGQFF. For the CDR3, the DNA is TGTGCCTGGAAGATGCGAGACACCGCGAAACGGGGGCAGTTCTTC. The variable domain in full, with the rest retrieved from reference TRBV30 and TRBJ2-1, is SQTIHQWPATLVQPVGSPLSLECTVEGTSNPNLYWYRQAAGRGLQLLFYSVGIGQISSEVPQNLSASRPQDRQFILSSKKLLLSDSGFYLCAWKMRDTAKRGQFFGPGTRLTVL.